Sequencing of this TCR beta chain was carried out in a study of blood T cell repertoires in COVID-19. For the study at large: Sample material is recorded as cDNA or gDNA derived from T cells, B-cell-depleted T cells, or PBMCs.

This clone appeared a single time. Assignment of participants to cohorts was predicated upon participant-reported clinical history. The CDR3 covers 14 residues. V was clipped by 5 bases and J by 1 base; unmatched bases: 5. Looked up from germline, CDR1 is SGHRS and CDR2 is YFSETQ. The assay was immunoSEQ multiplex PCR, and TCRdb's table has in-frame clones only and misses some. The sample has 150,000 to 200,000 clones, about 84% seen once. The chain couples TRBV5-1 to TRBJ1-1; TRBD1 aligns across 7 bases. Sequencing was done on a sample of PBMCs or T cells enriched from blood (not recorded which). The receptor was derived from a middle-aged woman with acute COVID-19. The CDR3 sequence: CASRRQGTNTEAFF. The CDR3 DNA is TGCGCCAGCAGACGACAGGGCACGAACACTGAAGCTTTCTTT.